Included here is one T cell receptor (beta chain) sequence, with context. This record belongs to a study of blood T cell repertoires in COVID-19. Authors' methods: Using reference gene primer amplification, nucleated cell counts were estimated. Sequencing used immunoSEQ multiplex PCR; TCRdb keeps in-frame clones, though not all of them. V and J calls and clone size are as listed in that table; D and trimming were resolved from the DNA. The sample shows around 64,000 clones, around 91% of them seen only once. The CDR3 loop spans 17 amino acids. V was clipped by 5 bases and J by 9 bases; unmatched bases: 19. Germline CDR1 MNHEY, CDR2 SMNVEV (reference sequence).

The rearrangement joins TRBV27 to TRBJ2-1, with 7 bases identical to TRBD2. This receptor was taken from a human donor in a cohort sampled during active COVID-19. Sequencing input: peripheral blood. The CDR3 DNA sequence: TGTGCCAGCAGTCCGCCAAGGTCGGTGCGGGAGCTGGGTGAGCAGTTCTTC. Its translation: CASSPPRSVRELGEQFF.